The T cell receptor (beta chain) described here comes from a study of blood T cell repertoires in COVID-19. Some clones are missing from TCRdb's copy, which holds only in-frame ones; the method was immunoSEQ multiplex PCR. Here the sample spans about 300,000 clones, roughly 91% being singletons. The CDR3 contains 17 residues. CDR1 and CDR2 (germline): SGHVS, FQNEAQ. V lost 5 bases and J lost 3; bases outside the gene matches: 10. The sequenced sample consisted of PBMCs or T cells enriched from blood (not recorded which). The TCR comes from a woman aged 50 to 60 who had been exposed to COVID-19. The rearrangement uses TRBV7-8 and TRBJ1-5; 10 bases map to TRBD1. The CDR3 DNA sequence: TGTGCCAGCAGCCCTACGACAGGGGGCTCCCCCAATCAGCCCCAGCATTTT. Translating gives CASSPTTGGSPNQPQHF.